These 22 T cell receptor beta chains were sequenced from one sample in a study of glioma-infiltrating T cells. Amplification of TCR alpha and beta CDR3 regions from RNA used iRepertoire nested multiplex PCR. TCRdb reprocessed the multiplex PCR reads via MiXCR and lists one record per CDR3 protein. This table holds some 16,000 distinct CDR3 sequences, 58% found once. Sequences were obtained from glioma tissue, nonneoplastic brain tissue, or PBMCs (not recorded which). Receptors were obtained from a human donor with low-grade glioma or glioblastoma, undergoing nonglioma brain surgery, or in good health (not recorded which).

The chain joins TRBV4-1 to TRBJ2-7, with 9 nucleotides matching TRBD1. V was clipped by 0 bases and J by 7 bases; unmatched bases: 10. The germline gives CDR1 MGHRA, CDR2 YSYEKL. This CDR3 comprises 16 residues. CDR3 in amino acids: CASSQDTGTGLREQYF. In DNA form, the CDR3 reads TGCGCCAGCAGCCAAGACACCGGGACAGGGCTACGTGAGCAGTACTTC.

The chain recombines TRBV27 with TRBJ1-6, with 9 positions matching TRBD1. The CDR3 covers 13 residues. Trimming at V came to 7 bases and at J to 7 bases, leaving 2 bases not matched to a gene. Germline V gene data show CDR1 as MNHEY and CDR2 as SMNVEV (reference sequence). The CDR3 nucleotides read TGTGCCAGCACCGGGACAGGGAATTCACCCCTCCACTTT. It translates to CASTGTGNSPLHF.

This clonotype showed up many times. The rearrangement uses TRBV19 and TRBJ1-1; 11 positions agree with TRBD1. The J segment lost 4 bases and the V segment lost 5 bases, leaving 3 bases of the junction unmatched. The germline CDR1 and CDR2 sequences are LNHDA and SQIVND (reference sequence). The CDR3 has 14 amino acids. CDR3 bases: TGTGCCAGTAGTTATGGGACAGGGGGCACTGAAGCTTTCTTT. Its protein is CASSYGTGGTEAFF.

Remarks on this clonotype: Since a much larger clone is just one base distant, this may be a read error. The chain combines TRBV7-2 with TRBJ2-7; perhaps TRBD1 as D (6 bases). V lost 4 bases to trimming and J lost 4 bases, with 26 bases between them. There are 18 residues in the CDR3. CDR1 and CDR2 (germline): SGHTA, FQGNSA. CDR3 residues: CASSSPGVSPYTVYEQYF. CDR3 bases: TGTGCCAGCAGCTCCCCAGGGGTTTCGCCCTATACGGTTTACGAGCAGTACTTC. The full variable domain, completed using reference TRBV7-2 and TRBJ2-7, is GAGVSQSPSNKVTEKGKDVELRCDPISGHTALYWYRQSLGQGLEFLIYFQGNSAPDKSGLPSDRFSAERTGGSVSTLTIQRTQQEDSAVYLCASSSPGVSPYTVYEQYFGPGTRLTVT.

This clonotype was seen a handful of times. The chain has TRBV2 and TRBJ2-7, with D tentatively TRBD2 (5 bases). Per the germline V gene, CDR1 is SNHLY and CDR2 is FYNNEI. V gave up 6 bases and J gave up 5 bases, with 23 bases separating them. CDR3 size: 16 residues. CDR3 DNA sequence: TGTGCCAGCAGAACTACCGGGGTAGCTGGGCGGGACGAGCAGTACTTC. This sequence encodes CASRTTGVAGRDEQYF.

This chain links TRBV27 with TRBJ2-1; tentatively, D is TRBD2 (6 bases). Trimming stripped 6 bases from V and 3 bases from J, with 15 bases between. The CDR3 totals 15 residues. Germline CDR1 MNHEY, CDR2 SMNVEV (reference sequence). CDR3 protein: CASSQEGSGYNEQFF. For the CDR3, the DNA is TGTGCCAGCAGCCAAGAGGGTAGCGGCTACAATGAGCAGTTCTTC.

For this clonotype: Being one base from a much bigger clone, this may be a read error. CDR3 in amino acids: CASIHPGGGEQFF. The CDR3 region has the DNA TGTGCCAGCATCCACCCTGGTGGGGGTGAGCAGTTCTTC. This chain joins TRBV4-2 and TRBJ2-1; possibly TRBD1 or TRBD2 for D (5 bases each). Trimming left V 7 bases short and J 9 bases short, with 16 bases between. The CDR3 sequence is 13 residues long. CDR1 and CDR2 from the germline V gene are LGHNA and YNFKEQ.

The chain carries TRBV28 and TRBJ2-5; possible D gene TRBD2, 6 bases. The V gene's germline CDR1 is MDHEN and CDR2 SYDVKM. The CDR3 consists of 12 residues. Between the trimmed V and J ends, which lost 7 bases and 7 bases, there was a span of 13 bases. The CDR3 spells CASTYLGGTQYF. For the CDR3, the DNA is TGTGCCAGCACCTACCTGGGGGGGACCCAGTACTTC.

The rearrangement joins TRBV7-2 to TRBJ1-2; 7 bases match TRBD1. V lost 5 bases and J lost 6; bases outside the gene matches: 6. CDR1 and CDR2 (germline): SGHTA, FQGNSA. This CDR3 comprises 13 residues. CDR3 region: CASSHRDRDGYTF. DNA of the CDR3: TGTGCCAGCAGCCACCGAGACAGGGATGGCTACACCTTC.

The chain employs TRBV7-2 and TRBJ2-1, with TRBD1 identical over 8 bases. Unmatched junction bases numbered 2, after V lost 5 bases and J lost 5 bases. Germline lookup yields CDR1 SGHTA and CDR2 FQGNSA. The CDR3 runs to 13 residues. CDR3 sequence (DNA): TGTGCCAGCAGCCAGGACAGGGACAATGAGCAGTTCTTC. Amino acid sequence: CASSQDRDNEQFF.

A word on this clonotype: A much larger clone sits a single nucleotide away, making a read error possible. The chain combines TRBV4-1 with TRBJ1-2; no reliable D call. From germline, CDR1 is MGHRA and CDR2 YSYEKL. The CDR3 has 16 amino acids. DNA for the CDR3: TGCGCCAGGAGCCAAGACGGGCAGGCCATTAACTATGGCTACACCTTC. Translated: CARSQDGQAINYGYTF.

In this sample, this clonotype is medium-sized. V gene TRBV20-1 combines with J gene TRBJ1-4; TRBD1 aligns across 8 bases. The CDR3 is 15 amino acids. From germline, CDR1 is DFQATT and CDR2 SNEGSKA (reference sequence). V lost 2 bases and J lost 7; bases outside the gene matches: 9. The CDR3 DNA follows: TGCAGTGCTAGAACAACAGGGGGACCAACTGAAAAACTGTTTTTT. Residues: CSARTTGGPTEKLFF.

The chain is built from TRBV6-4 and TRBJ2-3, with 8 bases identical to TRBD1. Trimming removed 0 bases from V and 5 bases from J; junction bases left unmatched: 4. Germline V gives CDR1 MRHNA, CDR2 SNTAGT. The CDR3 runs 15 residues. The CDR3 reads CASSDSDRGVDTQYF. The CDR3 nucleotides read TGTGCCAGCAGTGACTCAGACAGGGGTGTAGATACGCAGTATTTT.

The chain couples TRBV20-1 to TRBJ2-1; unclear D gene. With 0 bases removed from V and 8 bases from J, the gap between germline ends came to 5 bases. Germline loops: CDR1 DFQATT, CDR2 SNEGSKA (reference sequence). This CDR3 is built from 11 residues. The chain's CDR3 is CSARDLYEQFF. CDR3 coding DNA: TGCAGTGCTAGAGATCTCTATGAGCAGTTCTTC.

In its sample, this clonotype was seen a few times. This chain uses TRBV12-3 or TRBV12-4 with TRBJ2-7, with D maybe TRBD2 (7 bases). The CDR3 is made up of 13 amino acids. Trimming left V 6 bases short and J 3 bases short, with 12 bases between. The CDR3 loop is CASSHREGYEQYF. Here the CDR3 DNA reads TGTGCCAGCAGCCACAGGGAGGGCTACGAGCAGTACTTC.

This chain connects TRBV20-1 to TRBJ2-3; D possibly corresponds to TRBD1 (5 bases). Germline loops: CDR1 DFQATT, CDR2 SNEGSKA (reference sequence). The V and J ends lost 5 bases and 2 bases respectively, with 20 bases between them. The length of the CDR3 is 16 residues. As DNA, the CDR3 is TGCAGTGCTCCGACAAGTCAGGGTAGAGCCACAGATACGCAGTATTTT. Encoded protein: CSAPTSQGRATDTQYF.

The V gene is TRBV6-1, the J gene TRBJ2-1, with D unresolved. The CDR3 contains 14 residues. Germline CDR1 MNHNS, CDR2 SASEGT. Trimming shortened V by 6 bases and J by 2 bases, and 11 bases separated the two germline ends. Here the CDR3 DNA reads TGTGCCAGCAGCAAGTTTGGAACCTACAATGAGCAGTTCTTC. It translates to CASSKFGTYNEQFF.

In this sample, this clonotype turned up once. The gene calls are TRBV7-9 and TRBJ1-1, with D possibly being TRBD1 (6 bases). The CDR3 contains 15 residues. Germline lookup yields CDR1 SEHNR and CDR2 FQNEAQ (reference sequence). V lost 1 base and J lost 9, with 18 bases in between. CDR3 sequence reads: CASSLGAGVNTKAFF. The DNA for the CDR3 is TGTGCCAGCAGCTTAGGCGCAGGGGTGAACACCAAAGCTTTCTTT.

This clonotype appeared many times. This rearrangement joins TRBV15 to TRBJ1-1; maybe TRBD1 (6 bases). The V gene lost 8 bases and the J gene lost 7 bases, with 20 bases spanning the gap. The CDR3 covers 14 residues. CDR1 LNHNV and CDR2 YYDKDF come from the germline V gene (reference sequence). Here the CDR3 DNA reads TGTGCCACCCGGGGAAGGGGGGGGCACTTTGAAGCTTTCTTT. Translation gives CATRGRGGHFEAFF.

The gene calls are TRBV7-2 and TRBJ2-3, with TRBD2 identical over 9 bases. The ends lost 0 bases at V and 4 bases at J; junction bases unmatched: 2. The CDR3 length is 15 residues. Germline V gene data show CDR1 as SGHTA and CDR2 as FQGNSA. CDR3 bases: TGTGCCAGCAGCTTAGCTAGCGGGGGACCAGATACGCAGTATTTT. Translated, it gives CASSLASGGPDTQYF. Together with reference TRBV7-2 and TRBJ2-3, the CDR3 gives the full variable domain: GAGVSQSPSNKVTEKGKDVELRCDPISGHTALYWYRQSLGQGLEFLIYFQGNSAPDKSGLPSDRFSAERTGGSVSTLTIQRTQQEDSAVYLCASSLASGGPDTQYFGPGTRLTVL.

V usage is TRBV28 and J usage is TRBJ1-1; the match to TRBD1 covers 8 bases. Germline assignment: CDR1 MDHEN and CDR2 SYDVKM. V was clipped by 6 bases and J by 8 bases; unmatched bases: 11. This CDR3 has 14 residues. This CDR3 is CASSQGTGLLEAFF. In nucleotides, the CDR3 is TGTGCCAGCAGCCAGGGGACAGGCCTTCTCGAAGCTTTCTTT.

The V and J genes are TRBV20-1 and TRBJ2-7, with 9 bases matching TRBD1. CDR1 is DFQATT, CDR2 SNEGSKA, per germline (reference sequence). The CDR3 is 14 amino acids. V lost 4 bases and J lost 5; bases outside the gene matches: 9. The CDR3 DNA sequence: TGCAGTGCTACCACCGGGACAGGGAGCCACGAGCAGTACTTC. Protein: CSATTGTGSHEQYF.